The sequence of this T cell receptor (beta chain) was determined in a study of PD-1 blockade in classical Hodgkin lymphoma. As for the study in general: A 3 mg/kg intravenous dose of nivolumab was received by patients every 2 weeks.

General study points: As was reported, newly diagnosed patients showed lower baseline TCR diversity than healthy donors did.

The germline gives CDR1 SNHLY, CDR2 FYNNEI. Between the trimmed V and J ends, which lost 0 bases and 0 bases, there was a span of 11 bases. There are 17 residues in the CDR3. Stated time point: cycle 4 day 1 (C4D1), after more than five weeks of nivolumab. Relapses following autologous stem cell transplantation were seen in all patients, with brentuximab vedotin exposure varying. TCRdb keeps only in-frame clones here, not all; method: immunoSEQ multiplex PCR. The repertoire holds fewer than 100,000 clones, just over 90% seen once, with roughly 1.9% in the top ten. In this sample, this clone turned up once. Its antigen is as yet unknown.

The genes are TRBV2 and TRBJ2-2; D ambiguous. Here the sequenced sample was peripheral blood mononuclear cells (PBMCs), taken before the fourth cycle of nivolumab. The clonotype comes from a human donor with classical Hodgkin lymphoma. The CDR3 region has the DNA TGTGCCAGCAGTGAAGCCCAGGAGAACTCGAACACCGGGGAGCTGTTTTTT. Translation: CASSEAQENSNTGELFF. Together with reference TRBV2 and TRBJ2-2, the CDR3 gives the full variable domain: EPEVTQTPSHQVTQMGQEVILRCVPISNHLYFYWYRQILGQKVEFLVSFYNNEISEKSEIFDDQFSVERPDGSNFTLKIRSTKLEDSAMYFCASSEAQENSNTGELFFGEGSRLTVL.